Listed below are T cell receptor beta chains from one sample, sequenced in a study of blood T cell repertoires in COVID-19. Sequencing was performed with immunoSEQ multiplex PCR; in TCRdb, only in-frame clones are kept and a portion is missing. The data contain approximately 260,000 clones, roughly 88% of them singletons. The specimen sequenced was PBMCs or T cells enriched from blood (not recorded which). These receptors were collected from a woman between 40 and 55 years old with acute COVID-19. The CDR3 runs from the conserved cysteine through the conserved F or W. D genes are given only for firm matches. Size tells how often a clone was seen (once, few, many) or the class of an expanded clone, and some rows leave it out.

TGTGCCAGCAGCAAATACAGGGTCCCCCTTTTGGAAGCTTTCTTT	CASSKYRVPLLEAFF	TRBJ1-1	NA	NA	TRBV3-1/TRBV3-2
TGTGCCAGCAGCTCACCCGGGACAGGCTCTGGAAACACCATATATTTT	CASSSPGTGSGNTIYF	TRBJ1-3	TRBD1	NA	TRBV11-2
TGTGCCAGCAGTTACTCGCTCGGACTAGCGGGAGTAATATATGAGCAGTTCTTC	CASSYSLGLAGVIYEQFF	TRBJ2-1	TRBD2	NA	TRBV6-2/TRBV6-3
TGTGCCAGCTCACCCCTGACGGGACAAGAGACCCAGTACTTC	CASSPLTGQETQYF	TRBJ2-5	NA	once	TRBV18
TGCGCCAGCAGCAAAGCGGGGGAATACAATGAGCAGTTCTTC	CASSKAGEYNEQFF	TRBJ2-1	TRBD2	NA	TRBV5-1
TGCGCCAGCGGAGCGGGAGGGTACGAGCAGTACTTC	CASGAGGYEQYF	TRBJ2-7	TRBD2	NA	TRBV10-2
TGTGCCAGCAGCACCCTACGGGAGGAAAAATACAATGAGCAGTTCTTC	CASSTLREEKYNEQFF	TRBJ2-1	TRBD2	NA	TRBV7-6
TGTGCCAGCAGCGTCGGGACTAGCGGGAGCAATGAGCAGTTCTTC	CASSVGTSGSNEQFF	TRBJ2-1	TRBD2	NA	TRBV2
TGTGCCAGCAGCTCCTCCAGGGCCCACTCCTACAATGAGCAGTTCTTC	CASSSSRAHSYNEQFF	TRBJ2-1	NA	NA	TRBV28
TGTGCCAGCAGTTACCCGGACAGGCCGGACCCTGATGGTTCACCCCTCCACTTT	CASSYPDRPDPDGSPLHF	TRBJ1-6	TRBD1	NA	TRBV6-2/TRBV6-3
TGTGCCAGCAGCCAGCGGACTAGCGAGTACGAGCAGTACTTC	CASSQRTSEYEQYF	TRBJ2-7	TRBD2	NA	TRBV6-5